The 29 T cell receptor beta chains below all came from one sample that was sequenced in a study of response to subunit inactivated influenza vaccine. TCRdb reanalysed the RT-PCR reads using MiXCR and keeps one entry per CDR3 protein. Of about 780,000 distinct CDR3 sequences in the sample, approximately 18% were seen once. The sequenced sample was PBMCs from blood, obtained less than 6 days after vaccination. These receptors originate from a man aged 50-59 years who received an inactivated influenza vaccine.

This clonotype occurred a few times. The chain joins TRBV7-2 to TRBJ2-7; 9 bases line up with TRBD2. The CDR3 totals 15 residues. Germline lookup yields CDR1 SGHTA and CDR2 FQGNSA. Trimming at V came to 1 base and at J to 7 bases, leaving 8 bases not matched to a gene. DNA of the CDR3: TGTGCCAGCAGCTTAGGGATCCTAGCGGGGACTGAGCAGTACTTC. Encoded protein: CASSLGILAGTEQYF.

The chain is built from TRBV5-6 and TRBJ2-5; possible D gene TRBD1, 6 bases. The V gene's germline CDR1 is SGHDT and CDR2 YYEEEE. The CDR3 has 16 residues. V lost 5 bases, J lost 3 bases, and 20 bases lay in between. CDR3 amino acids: CASRSLGLSGEETQYF. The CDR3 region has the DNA TGTGCCAGCAGGAGCTTGGGTCTGTCAGGGGAAGAGACCCAGTACTTC.

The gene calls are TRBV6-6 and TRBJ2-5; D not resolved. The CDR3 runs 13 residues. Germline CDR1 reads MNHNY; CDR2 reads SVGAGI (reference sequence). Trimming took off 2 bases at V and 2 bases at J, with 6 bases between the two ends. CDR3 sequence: CASSYDKQETQYF. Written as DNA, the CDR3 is TGTGCCAGCAGTTACGACAAACAAGAGACCCAGTACTTC.

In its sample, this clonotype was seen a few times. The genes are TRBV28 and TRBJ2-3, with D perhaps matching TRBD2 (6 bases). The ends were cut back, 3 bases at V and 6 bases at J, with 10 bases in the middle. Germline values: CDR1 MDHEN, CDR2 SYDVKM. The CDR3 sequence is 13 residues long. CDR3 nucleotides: TGTGCCAGCAGTTTCGAGGGGAGGGATACGCAGTATTTT. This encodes CASSFEGRDTQYF.

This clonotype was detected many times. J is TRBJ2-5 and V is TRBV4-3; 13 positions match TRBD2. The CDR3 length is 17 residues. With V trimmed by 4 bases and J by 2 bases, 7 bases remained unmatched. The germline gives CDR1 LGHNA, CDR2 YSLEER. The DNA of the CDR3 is TGCGCCAGCAGCCCCCGACTAGCGGGAGGTACACAAGAGACCCAGTACTTC. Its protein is CASSPRLAGGTQETQYF.

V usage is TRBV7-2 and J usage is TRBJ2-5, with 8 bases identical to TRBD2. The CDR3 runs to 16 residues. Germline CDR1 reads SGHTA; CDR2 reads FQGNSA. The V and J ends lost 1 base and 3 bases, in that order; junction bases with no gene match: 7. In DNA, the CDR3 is TGTGCCAGCAGCTTAGTCCGAGGACTAGCCGAAGAGACCCAGTACTTC. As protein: CASSLVRGLAEETQYF.

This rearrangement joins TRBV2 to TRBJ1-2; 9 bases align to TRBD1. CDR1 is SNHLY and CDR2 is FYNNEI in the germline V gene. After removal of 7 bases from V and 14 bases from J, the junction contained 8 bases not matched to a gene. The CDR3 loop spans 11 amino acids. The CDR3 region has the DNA TGTGCCAGCACCCCTGGGGACAGGGAAACCTTC. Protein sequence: CASTPGDRETF.

The DNA of the CDR3 is TGTGCCAGCGAAGACATGCGGGGGCAGTACTTC. Its protein product is CASEDMRGQYF. The rearrangement joins TRBV3-1 to TRBJ2-7; D might be TRBD2 (6 bases). CDR1 and CDR2 (germline): LGHDT, YNNKEL (reference sequence). This CDR3 spans 11 amino acids. V lost 8 bases and J 9 bases, leaving 14 bases between the germline ends.

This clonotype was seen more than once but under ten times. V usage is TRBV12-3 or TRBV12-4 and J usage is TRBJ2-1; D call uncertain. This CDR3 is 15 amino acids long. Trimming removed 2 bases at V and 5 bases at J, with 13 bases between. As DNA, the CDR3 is TGTGCCAGCAGTTTACGGGCAACAACCAACAATGAGCAGTTCTTC. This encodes CASSLRATTNNEQFF.

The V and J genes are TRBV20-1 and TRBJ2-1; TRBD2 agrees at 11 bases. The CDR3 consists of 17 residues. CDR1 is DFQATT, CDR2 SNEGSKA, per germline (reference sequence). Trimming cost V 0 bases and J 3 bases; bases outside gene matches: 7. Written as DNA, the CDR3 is TGCAGTGCTAGAGATCACTCCGGGACTAGCGGCTACAATGAGCAGTTCTTC. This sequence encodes CSARDHSGTSGYNEQFF.

The CDR3 coding sequence is TGTGCCACCACAACAGGGGATACTGAAGCTTTCTTT. Translation: CATTTGDTEAFF. The V call is TRBV10-3, the J call TRBJ1-1; TRBD1 matches 7 bases. CDR3 size: 12 residues. The germline V gene encodes CDR1 ENHRY and CDR2 SYGVKD. J lost 5 bases, V lost 10 bases, and 7 bases had no gene match.

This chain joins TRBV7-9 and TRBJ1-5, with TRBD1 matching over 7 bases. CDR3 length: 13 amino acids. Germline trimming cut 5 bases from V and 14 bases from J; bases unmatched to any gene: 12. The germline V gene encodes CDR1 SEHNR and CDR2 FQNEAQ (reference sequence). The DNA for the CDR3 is TGTGCCAGCAGCATGTCAGGGGGGAAGGAAGAGCATTTT. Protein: CASSMSGGKEEHF. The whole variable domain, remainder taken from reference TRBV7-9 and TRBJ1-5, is DTGVSQNPRHKITKRGQNVTFRCDPISEHNRLYWYRQTLGQGPEFLTYFQNEAQLEKSRLLSDRFSAERPKGSFSTLEIQRTEQGDSAMYLCASSMSGGKEEHFGDGTRLSIL.

Written as DNA, the CDR3 is TGTGCCAGCAGCCGCCAGGGGGTATGGGAGACCCAGTACTTC. Its protein product is CASSRQGVWETQYF. The V and J genes are TRBV9 and TRBJ2-5; 7 bases are a match to TRBD1. The V gene's germline CDR1 is SGDLS and CDR2 YYNGEE. CDR3 length equals 14 residues. The ends lost 4 bases at V and 5 bases at J; junction bases unmatched: 8.

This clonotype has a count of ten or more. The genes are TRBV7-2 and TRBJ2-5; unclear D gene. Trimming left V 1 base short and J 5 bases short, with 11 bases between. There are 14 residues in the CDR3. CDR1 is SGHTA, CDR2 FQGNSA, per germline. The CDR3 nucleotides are TGTGCCAGCAGCTTAGGGCCACCCCGGGAGACCCAGTACTTC. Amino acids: CASSLGPPRETQYF.

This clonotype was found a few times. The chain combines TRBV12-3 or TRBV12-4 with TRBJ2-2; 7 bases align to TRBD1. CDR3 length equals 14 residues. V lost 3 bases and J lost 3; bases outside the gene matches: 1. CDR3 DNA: TGTGCCAGCAGTTTCGGGACAGACACCGGGGAGCTGTTTTTT. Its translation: CASSFGTDTGELFF.

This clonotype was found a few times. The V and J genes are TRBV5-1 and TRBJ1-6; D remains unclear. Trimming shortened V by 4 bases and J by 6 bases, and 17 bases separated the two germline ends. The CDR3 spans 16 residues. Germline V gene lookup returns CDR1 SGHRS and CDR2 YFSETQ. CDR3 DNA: TGCGCCAGCAGCGTGTACGGTGGGTCGGGTAATTCACCCCTCCACTTT. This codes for CASSVYGGSGNSPLHF.

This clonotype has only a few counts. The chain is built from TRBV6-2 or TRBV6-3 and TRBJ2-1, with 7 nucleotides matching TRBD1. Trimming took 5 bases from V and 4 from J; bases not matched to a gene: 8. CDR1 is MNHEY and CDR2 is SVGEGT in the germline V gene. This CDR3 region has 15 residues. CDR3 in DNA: TGTGCCAGCAGTCCCGGGACAGCTACTTACAATGAGCAGTTCTTC. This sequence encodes CASSPGTATYNEQFF.

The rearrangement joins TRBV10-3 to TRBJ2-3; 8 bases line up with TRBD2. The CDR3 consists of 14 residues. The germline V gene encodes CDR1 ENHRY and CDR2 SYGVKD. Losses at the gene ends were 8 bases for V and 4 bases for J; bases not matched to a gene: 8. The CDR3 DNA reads TGTGCCATCGGGACTAGAGTGGGTCCAGATACGCAGTATTTT. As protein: CAIGTRVGPDTQYF.

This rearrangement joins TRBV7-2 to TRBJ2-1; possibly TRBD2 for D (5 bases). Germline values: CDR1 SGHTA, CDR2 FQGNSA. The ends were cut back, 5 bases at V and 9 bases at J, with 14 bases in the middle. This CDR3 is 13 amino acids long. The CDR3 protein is CASSSYMSGEQFF. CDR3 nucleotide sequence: TGTGCCAGCAGCAGCTACATGAGCGGTGAGCAGTTCTTC.

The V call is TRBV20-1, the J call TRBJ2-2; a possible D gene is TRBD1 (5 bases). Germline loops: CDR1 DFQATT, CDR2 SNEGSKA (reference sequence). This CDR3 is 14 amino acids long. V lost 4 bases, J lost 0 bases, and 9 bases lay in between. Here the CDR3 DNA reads TGCAGTGCTACCCAGGGATCGAACACCGGGGAGCTGTTTTTT. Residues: CSATQGSNTGELFF.

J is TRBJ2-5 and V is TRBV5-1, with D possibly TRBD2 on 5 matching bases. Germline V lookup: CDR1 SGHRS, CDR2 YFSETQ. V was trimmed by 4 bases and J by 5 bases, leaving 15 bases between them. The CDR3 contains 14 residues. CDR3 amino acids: CASSPTTTRETQYF. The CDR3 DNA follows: TGCGCCAGCAGCCCCACCACCACTAGGGAGACCCAGTACTTC.

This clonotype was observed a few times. CDR3 sequence reads: CSVGGHQGRGKLFF. CDR3 in DNA: TGCAGCGTTGGTGGACATCAGGGTCGTGGTAAACTGTTTTTT. This chain links TRBV29-1 with TRBJ1-4, with a tentative D call TRBD1 (5 bases). Germline loops: CDR1 SQVTM, CDR2 ANQGSEA. With 4 bases removed from V and 11 bases from J, the gap between germline ends came to 20 bases. CDR3 length: 14 amino acids.

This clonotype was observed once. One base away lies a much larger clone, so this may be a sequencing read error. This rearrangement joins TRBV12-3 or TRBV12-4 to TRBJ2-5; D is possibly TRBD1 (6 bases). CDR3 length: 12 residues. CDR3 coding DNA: TGTGCCAGCAGTAGGGGGTTAGAGACCCACTACTTC. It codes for CASSRGLETHYF.

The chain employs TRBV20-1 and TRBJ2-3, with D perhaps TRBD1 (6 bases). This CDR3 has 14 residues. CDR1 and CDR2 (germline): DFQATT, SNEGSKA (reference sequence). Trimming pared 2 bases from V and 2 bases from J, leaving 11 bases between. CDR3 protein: CSARQAGVTDTQYF. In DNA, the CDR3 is TGCAGTGCTAGACAGGCAGGGGTCACAGATACGCAGTATTTT.

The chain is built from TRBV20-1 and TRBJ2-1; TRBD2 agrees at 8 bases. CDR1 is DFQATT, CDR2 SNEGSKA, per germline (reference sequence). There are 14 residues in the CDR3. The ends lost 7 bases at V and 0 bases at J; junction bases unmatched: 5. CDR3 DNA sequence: TGCAGTGTCCCCGGGACTAGCTCCTACAATGAGCAGTTCTTC. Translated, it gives CSVPGTSSYNEQFF.

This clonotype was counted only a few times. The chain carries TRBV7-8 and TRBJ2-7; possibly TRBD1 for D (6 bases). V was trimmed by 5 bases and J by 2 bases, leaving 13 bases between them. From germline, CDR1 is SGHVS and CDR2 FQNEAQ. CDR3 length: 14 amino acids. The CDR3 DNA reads TGTGCCAGCAGCAAAGGGGACACCCCCTACGAGCAGTACTTC. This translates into CASSKGDTPYEQYF.

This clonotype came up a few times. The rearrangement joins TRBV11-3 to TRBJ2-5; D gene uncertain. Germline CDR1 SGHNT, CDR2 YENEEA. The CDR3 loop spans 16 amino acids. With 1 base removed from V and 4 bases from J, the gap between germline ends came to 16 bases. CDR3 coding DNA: TGTGCCAGCAGCTTAGGAATCACGGACCACCTAGAGACCCAGTACTTC. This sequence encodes CASSLGITDHLETQYF. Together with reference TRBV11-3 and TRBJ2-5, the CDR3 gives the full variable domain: EAGVVQSPRYKIIEKKQPVAFWCNPISGHNTLYWYLQNLGQGPELLIRYENEEAVDDSQLPKDRFSAERLKGVDSTLKIQPAELGDSAVYLCASSLGITDHLETQYFGPGTRLLVL.

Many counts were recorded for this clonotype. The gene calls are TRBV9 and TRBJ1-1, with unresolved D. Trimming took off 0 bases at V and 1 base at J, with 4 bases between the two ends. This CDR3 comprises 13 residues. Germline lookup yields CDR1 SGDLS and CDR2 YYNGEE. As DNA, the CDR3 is TGTGCCAGCAGCGTAGATTGGAACACTGAAGCTTTCTTT. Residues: CASSVDWNTEAFF. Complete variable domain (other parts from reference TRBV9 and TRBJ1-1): DSGVTQTPKHLITATGQRVTLRCSPRSGDLSVYWYQQSLDQGLQFLIQYYNGEERAKGNILERFSAQQFPDLHSELNLSSLELGDSALYFCASSVDWNTEAFFGQGTRLTVV.

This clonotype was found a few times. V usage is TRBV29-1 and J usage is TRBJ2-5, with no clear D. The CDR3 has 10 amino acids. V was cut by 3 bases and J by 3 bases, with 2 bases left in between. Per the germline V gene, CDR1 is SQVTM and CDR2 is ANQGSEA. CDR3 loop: CSVEEETQYF. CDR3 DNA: TGCAGCGTTGAGGAAGAGACCCAGTACTTC.